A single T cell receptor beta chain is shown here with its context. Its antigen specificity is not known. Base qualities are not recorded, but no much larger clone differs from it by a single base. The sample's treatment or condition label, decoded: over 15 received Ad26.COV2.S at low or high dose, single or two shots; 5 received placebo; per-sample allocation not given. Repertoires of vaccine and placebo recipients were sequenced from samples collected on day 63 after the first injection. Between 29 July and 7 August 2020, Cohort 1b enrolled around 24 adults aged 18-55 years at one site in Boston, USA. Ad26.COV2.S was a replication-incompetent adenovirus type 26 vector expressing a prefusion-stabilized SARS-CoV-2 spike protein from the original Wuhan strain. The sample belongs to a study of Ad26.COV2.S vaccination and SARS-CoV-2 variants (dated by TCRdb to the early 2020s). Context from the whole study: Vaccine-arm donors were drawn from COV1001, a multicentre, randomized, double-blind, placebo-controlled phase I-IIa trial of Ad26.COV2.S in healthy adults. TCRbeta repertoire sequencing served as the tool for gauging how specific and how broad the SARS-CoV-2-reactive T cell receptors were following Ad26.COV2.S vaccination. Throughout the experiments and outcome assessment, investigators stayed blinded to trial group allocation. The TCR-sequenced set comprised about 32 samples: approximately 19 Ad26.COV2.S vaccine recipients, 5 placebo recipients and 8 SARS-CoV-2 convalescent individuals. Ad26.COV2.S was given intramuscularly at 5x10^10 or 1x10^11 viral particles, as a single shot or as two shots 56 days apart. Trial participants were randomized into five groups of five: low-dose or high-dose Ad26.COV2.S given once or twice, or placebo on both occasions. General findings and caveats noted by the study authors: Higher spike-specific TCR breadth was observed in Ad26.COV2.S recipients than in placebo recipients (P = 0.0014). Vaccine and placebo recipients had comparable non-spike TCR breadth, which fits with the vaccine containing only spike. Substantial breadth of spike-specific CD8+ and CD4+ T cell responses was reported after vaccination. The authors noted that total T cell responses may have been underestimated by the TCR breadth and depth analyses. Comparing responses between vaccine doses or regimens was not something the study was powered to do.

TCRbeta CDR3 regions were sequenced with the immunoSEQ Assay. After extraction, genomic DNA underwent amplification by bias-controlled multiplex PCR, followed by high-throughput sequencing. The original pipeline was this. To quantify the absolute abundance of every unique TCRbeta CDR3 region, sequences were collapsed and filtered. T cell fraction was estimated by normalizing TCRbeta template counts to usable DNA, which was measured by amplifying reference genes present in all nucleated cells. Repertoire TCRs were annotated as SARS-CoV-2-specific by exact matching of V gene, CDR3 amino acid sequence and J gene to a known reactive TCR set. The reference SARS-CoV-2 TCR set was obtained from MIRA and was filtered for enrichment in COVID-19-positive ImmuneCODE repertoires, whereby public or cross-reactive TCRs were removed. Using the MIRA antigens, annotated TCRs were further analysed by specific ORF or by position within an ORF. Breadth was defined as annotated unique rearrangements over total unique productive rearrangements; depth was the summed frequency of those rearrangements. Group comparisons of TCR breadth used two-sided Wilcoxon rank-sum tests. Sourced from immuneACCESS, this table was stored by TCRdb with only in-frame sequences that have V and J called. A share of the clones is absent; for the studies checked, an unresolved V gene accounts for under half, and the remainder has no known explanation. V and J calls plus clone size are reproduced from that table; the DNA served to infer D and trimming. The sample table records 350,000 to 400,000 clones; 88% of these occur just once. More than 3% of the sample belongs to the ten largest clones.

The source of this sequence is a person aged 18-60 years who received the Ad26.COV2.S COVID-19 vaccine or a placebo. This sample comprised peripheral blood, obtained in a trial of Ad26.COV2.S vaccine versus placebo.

The CDR3 loop reads CASSEEVVGRAEAFF. The nucleotide sequence reads as follows: TGTGCCAGCAGTGAAGAGGTTGTTGGGCGGGCTGAAGCTTTCTTT. The V gene is TRBV6-1 and the J gene is TRBJ1-1, with no D gene named confidently. The CDR3 starts with the cysteine, ends with the phenylalanine, and has 15 residues. Of all the DNA, just the CDR3 is kept, 45 bases in frame from base 1. V sheds 1 base and J sheds 6 bases, leaving 15 bases between their ends. CDR1 and CDR2 are drawn from the germline V gene: MNHNS, SASEGT.